The present T cell receptor (beta chain) was sequenced within a study of T cell responses to AZD1222 COVID-19 vaccine. Broader study findings: Reportedly, close to half of spike-specific TCRs are directed against unmutated variant regions.

Measured with immunoSEQ multiplex PCR; TCRdb has only the in-frame clones, and not every one. The table records more than 95,000 clones, approximately 88% of them present only once. A note on this clone: Its antigen remains unidentified.

CDR1 GTSNPN and CDR2 SVGIG come from the germline V gene (reference sequence). V was pared by 1 base and J by 4 bases, with 3 bases of the junction left unmatched. The CDR3 spans 15 residues. The starting material was peripheral blood, obtained on day 0 of AZD1222 vaccination. This chain joins TRBV30 and TRBJ1-3, with 11 bases matching TRBD1. The sequence derives from an adult in good health. In nucleotides, the CDR3 is TGTGCCTGGAGTGGGACAGGGGGCTTCGGAAACACCATATATTTT. This sequence encodes CAWSGTGGFGNTIYF.